Each of the 17 T cell receptor beta chains below was sequenced from the same sample in a study of blood T cell repertoires in COVID-19. Clones were sequenced by immunoSEQ multiplex PCR, and TCRdb holds only the in-frame ones, with some missing. The data show some 290,000 clones, around 87% seen once. The source material was peripheral blood. These receptors all stem from a woman aged 45-60 years who had recovered from COVID-19.

The rearrangement links TRBV14 to TRBJ2-1; D gene uncertain. Trimming removed 4 bases at V and 5 bases at J, with 6 bases between. Germline CDR1 is SGHDN and CDR2 is FVKESK. The length of the CDR3 is 12 residues. The CDR3 protein is CASSPTHNEQFF. Written as DNA, the CDR3 is TGTGCCAGCAGCCCTACCCACAATGAGCAGTTCTTC.

The chain joins TRBV18 to TRBJ2-7, with D unclear. V was pared by 3 bases and J by 4 bases, with 10 bases between. Germline lookup yields CDR1 KGHSH and CDR2 LQKENI. This CDR3 is built from 13 residues. The CDR3 sequence: CASSPSLSYEQYF. Here the CDR3 DNA reads TGTGCCAGCTCACCCTCACTGAGTTACGAGCAGTACTTC.

V gene TRBV12-5 combines with J gene TRBJ2-1, with TRBD2 identical over 7 bases. This CDR3 has 17 residues. The trim removed 0 bases at V and 6 bases at J, leaving 11 bases unmatched. Per the germline V gene, CDR1 is LGHNT and CDR2 is FRNRAP. Here the CDR3 reads CASGLVKMGGVPNEQFF. The DNA for the CDR3 is TGTGCTAGTGGTTTGGTAAAAATGGGGGGGGTCCCCAATGAGCAGTTCTTC.

The V and J genes are TRBV6-5 and TRBJ1-2; D may be TRBD1 (6 bases). This CDR3 spans 13 amino acids. Germline CDR1 and CDR2: MNHEY and SVGAGI. V was pared by 6 bases and J by 5 bases, with 13 bases between. The CDR3 nucleotides are TGTGCCAGCAGCAAAGACAGGAGTTATGGCTACACCTTC. It is translated as CASSKDRSYGYTF.

The chain joins TRBV7-2 to TRBJ2-3; the match to TRBD2 covers 8 bases. The CDR3 extends over 15 amino acids. CDR1 is SGHTA and CDR2 is FQGNSA in the germline V gene. With V trimmed by 5 bases and J by 3 bases, 7 bases remained unmatched. In nucleotides, the CDR3 is TGTGCCAGCAGCCGTAGCGGGGAGGTAACAGATACGCAGTATTTT. Protein sequence: CASSRSGEVTDTQYF.

Only a few counts were recorded for this clone. V and J are TRBV27 and TRBJ1-5; 7 bases are shared with TRBD1. The CDR3 covers 15 residues. V lost 11 bases, J lost 0 bases, and 10 bases stayed unmatched. CDR1 is MNHEY, CDR2 SMNVEV, per germline (reference sequence). CDR3 sequence: CAASRDSFSNQPQHF. In DNA form, the CDR3 reads TGTGCCGCCTCAAGGGACAGCTTTAGCAATCAGCCCCAGCATTTT.

This clone came up a few times. The chain couples TRBV15 to TRBJ2-1; a possible D gene is TRBD2 (5 bases). This CDR3 is built from 14 residues. Germline CDR1 and CDR2: LNHNV and YYDKDF (reference sequence). V was shortened by 4 bases and J by 1 base, with 8 bases between the two germline ends. The CDR3 sequence: CATSTGESYNEQFF. CDR3 bases: TGTGCCACCAGCACCGGGGAATCCTACAATGAGCAGTTCTTC.

The V and J genes are TRBV5-8 and TRBJ1-2, with TRBD1 as a possible D gene (6 bases). The ends were cut back, 4 bases at V and 2 bases at J, with 18 bases in the middle. Germline V gene sequence: CDR1 SGHTS, CDR2 YDEGEE. This CDR3 comprises 16 residues. CDR3 DNA: TGTGCCAGCAGCCTCGGGACACTCAATTCCAACTATGGCTACACCTTC. Translation: CASSLGTLNSNYGYTF.

Of note for this clone: This sample includes further DNA sequences coding for the same CDR3. The gene calls are TRBV6-1 and TRBJ2-1; no reliable D call. Germline assignment: CDR1 MNHNS and CDR2 SASEGT. The germline V and J ends were trimmed by 3 bases and 4 bases, with 4 bases remaining between them. The CDR3 extends over 12 amino acids. CDR3 bases: TGTGCCAGCAGTGACCTATACAATGAGCAGTTCTTC. Protein sequence: CASSDLYNEQFF.

The CDR3 DNA sequence: TGTGCCAGCAGTGCCATCCCGGGACAGGGTCTCGACGAGCAGTACTTC. Amino acid sequence: CASSAIPGQGLDEQYF. The chain employs TRBV6-2 or TRBV6-3 and TRBJ2-7; TRBD1 matches 9 bases. V lost 5 bases and J lost 5; bases outside the gene matches: 13. The CDR3 sequence is 16 residues long. The germline CDR1 and CDR2 sequences are MNHEY and SVGEGT.

The chain uses TRBV10-2 and TRBJ2-7; D might be TRBD1 (5 bases). Trimming stripped 3 bases from V and 2 bases from J, with 8 bases between. The CDR3 runs 13 residues. From germline, CDR1 is WSHSY and CDR2 SAAADI. DNA of the CDR3: TGCGCCAGCAGTGAACAGGCCCCCTACGAGCAGTACTTC. It yields the protein CASSEQAPYEQYF.

This clone was seen once. The chain has TRBV7-2 and TRBJ2-3; the match to TRBD2 covers 9 bases. Germline CDR1 SGHTA, CDR2 FQGNSA. The CDR3 spans 14 residues. Trimming cost V 5 bases and J 4 bases; bases outside gene matches: 4. CDR3: CASSLSGSADTQYF. The CDR3 coding sequence is TGTGCCAGCAGCCTTAGCGGGAGTGCAGATACGCAGTATTTT.

This clone was recorded only once. The gene calls are TRBV5-8 and TRBJ1-5; 8 positions agree with TRBD1. Trimming took 10 bases from V and 1 from J; bases not matched to a gene: 10. The CDR3 sequence is 15 residues long. From germline, CDR1 is SGHTS and CDR2 YDEGEE. The CDR3 DNA reads TGTGCCCCACAGGGGGGGGCTCCCAGCAATCAGCCCCAGCATTTT. As protein: CAPQGGAPSNQPQHF.

The chain recombines TRBV19 with TRBJ2-7, with D tentatively TRBD1 (6 bases). CDR3 length: 14 residues. Trimming cost V 7 bases and J 6 bases, with 19 bases left between them. CDR1 is LNHDA, CDR2 SQIVND, per germline (reference sequence). The CDR3 DNA reads TGTGCCAGTACCACAGGGCAGGGGACGGTCGAGCAGTACTTC. Amino acids: CASTTGQGTVEQYF.

J is TRBJ2-7 and V is TRBV29-1; perhaps TRBD1 as D (9 bases). This CDR3 spans 17 amino acids. With 5 bases removed from V and 3 bases from J, the gap between germline ends came to 26 bases. Per germline, CDR1 SQVTM and CDR2 ANQGSEA. The CDR3 spells CSVSGTGWSGSSYEQYF. CDR3 nucleotides: TGCAGCGTTTCCGGGACAGGGTGGAGCGGGAGTAGCTACGAGCAGTACTTC.

The genes are TRBV6-5 and TRBJ1-2, with TRBD1 matching 7 bases. Trimming cost V 7 bases and J 10 bases; bases outside gene matches: 12. CDR3 size: 13 residues. The V gene's germline CDR1 is MNHEY and CDR2 SVGAGI. CDR3 loop: CASTTPQGGPYTF. The CDR3 DNA is TGTGCCAGCACCACCCCTCAGGGGGGCCCCTACACCTTC.

The rearrangement uses TRBV6-2 or TRBV6-3 and TRBJ2-3, with TRBD2 as a possible D gene (5 bases). The CDR3 runs to 14 residues. Germline loops: CDR1 MNHEY, CDR2 SVGEGT. V lost 4 bases to trimming and J lost 2 bases, with 10 bases between them. The CDR3 DNA reads TGTGCCAGCAGTTCACGCCGGGACACAGATACGCAGTATTTT. Translated: CASSSRRDTDTQYF.